The T cell receptor (beta chain) described here comes from a study of blood T cell repertoires in COVID-19. For the study at large: T cells, B-cell-depleted T cells, or PBMCs supplied cDNA or gDNA.

Assay: immunoSEQ multiplex PCR; the TCRdb copy retains only in-frame clones and omits some. The table lists 130,000 to 150,000 clones, over 80% of them singletons. This clone has a handful of counts. The CDR3 has 14 residues. Trimming pared 3 bases from V and 0 bases from J, leaving 7 bases between. Germline V gene sequence: CDR1 SNHLY, CDR2 FYNNEI. Sample: peripheral blood. The chain uses TRBV2 and TRBJ2-3; D is uncertain. This TCR derives from a woman aged 50 to 60 with acute or convalescent COVID-19. CDR3 DNA: TGTGCCAGCAGTGAGGCCCTTAGCACAGATACGCAGTATTTT. Translating it yields CASSEALSTDTQYF.